This TCR beta chain was sequenced in a study of blood T cell repertoires in COVID-19. Some clones are missing from TCRdb's copy, which holds only in-frame ones; the method was immunoSEQ multiplex PCR. The table shows about 370,000 clones, with 85% to 90% occurring only once. This CDR3 has 13 residues. V lost 3 bases and J 4 bases, leaving 9 bases between the germline ends. Cohort allocation depended upon clinical history that participants reported. The source of this sequence is a young man who had recovered from COVID-19. This chain joins TRBV12-3 or TRBV12-4 and TRBJ1-2; D gene uncertain. Sequenced input: PBMCs or T cells enriched from blood (not recorded which). The chain's CDR3 is CASSFQVLYGYTF. CDR3 DNA sequence: TGTGCCAGCAGTTTTCAGGTGCTCTATGGCTACACCTTC.